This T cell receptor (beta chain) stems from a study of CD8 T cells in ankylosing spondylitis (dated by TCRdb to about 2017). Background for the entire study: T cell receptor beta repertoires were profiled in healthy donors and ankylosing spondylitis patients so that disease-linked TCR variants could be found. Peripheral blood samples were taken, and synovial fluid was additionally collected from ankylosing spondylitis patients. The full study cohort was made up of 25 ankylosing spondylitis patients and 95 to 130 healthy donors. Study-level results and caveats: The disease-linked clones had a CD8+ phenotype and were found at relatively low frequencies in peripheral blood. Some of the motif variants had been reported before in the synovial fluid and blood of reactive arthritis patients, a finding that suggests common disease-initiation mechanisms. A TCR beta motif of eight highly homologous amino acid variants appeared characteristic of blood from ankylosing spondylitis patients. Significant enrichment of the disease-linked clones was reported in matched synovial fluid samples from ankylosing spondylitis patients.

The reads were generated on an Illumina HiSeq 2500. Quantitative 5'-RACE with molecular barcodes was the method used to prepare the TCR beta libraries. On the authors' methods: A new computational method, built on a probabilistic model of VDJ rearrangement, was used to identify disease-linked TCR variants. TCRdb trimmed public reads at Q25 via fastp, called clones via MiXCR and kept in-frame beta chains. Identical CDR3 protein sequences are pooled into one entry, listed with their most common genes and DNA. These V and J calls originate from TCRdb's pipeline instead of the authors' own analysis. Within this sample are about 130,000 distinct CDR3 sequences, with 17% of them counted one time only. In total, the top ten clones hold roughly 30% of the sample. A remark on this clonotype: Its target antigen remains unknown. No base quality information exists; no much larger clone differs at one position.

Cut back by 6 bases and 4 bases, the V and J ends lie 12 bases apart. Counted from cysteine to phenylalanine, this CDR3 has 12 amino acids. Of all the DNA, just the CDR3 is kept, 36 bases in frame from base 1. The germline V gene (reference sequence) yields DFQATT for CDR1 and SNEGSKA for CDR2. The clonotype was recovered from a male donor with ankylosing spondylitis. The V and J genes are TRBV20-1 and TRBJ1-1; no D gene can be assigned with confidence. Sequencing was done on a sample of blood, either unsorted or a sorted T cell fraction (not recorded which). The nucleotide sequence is TGCAGTGCGACCGAGGAACGCACTGAAGCTTTCTTT. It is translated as CSATEERTEAFF.